The T cell receptor beta chain under discussion was sequenced for a study of T cell responses to AZD1222 COVID-19 vaccine. Study-wide points: In the spike-specific TCR repertoire, nearly half reportedly target unmutated variant regions.

Repertoires were generated with immunoSEQ multiplex PCR, while TCRdb's copy carries only in-frame clones and drops some. The data contain 65,000 to 70,000 clones, about four fifths of them seen just once; the ten biggest clones take up 12%. For this clone: The antigen is not known.

Sequences were derived from peripheral blood, sampled on day 0 of AZD1222 vaccination. This TCR was sampled from an adult in good health.

Written as DNA, the CDR3 is TGTGCCAGTAGTAGGGGACAGACTATCCGGTACAATTCACCCCTCCACTTT. This sequence encodes CASSRGQTIRYNSPLHF. The gene calls are TRBV19 and TRBJ1-6, with TRBD1 matching 7 bases. Germline lookup yields CDR1 LNHDA and CDR2 SQIVND (reference sequence). This CDR3 comprises 17 residues. V dropped 4 bases and J dropped 7; count of bases not matched to a gene: 13.